This T cell receptor beta chain emerged from a study of T-cell reconstitution after alpha-beta-depleted transplantation in children. This clonotype was counted ten times or more. Germline-derived CDR1 and CDR2 are SQVTM and ANQGSEA. This CDR3 contains 12 residues. After removal of 5 bases from V and 7 bases from J, the junction contained 5 bases not matched to a gene. A TCRbeta library incorporating unique molecular identifiers was prepared. TCRdb processed the PCR reads anew with MiXCR; each CDR3 protein has one entry. This table holds 450,000 to 500,000 distinct CDR3 sequences, around 12% found once.

The J gene is TRBJ2-7, the V gene TRBV29-1, with 10 positions matching TRBD1. The TCR originated in a human donor who donated a stem cell graft to a child with combined immunodeficiency. Sequencing was performed on PBMCs from the stem cell graft donor, taken from the stem cell graft. CDR3 nucleotides: TGCAGCGTTCGACAGGGGGCGGGGGAGCAGTACTTC. This gives the protein CSVRQGAGEQYF.